This record covers a single T cell receptor (beta chain). The junction had 7 bases not matched to a gene; V was cut back by 6 bases and J by 0 bases. The CDR3 consists of 15 residues. Germline CDR1 is MNHEY and CDR2 is SVGAGI. This sample stems from a study of blood T cell repertoires in COVID-19. Overall study context: Material from acute and convalescent COVID-19 was sourced from the United States, Italy and Spain. Sample material is recorded as cDNA or gDNA derived from T cells, B-cell-depleted T cells, or PBMCs.

Per the study methods: Cell counts per sample came from amplifying reference gene primers. The repertoire was sequenced with immunoSEQ multiplex PCR; TCRdb's copy has only in-frame clones and lacks some. V and J calls and clone size follow that table, whereas D and trimming were derived from the DNA. The data contain roughly 170,000 clones, 86% of them seen just once; the ten biggest clones take up around 21%. Sequencing input: peripheral blood. The clonotype originates from a man between 65 and 85 years old with active or convalescent COVID-19. The genes are TRBV6-5 and TRBJ1-2, with 7 bases that match TRBD1. The CDR3 nucleotides are TGTGCCAGCAGCTTAAACAGGGGAGCTAACTATGGCTACACCTTC. Protein sequence: CASSLNRGANYGYTF.